This T cell receptor beta chain was documented in a study of molecular identifiers for immune sequencing clone quantification. Whole-study findings and limits: Effector cells kept over 98% of their molecules in clones above 20 RNA copies, while naive cells kept under 1% there. Spike-in Jurkat TCR RNA from a single cell reportedly registered among about a million naive cells.

The authors built bulk TCR libraries by previously described methods with listed TCR primers. TCRdb fed the PCR reads into MiXCR, producing one record per CDR3 protein. This sample carries roughly 320,000 distinct CDR3 sequences, about 22% of them seen once, and the ten largest clones take 0.74%. This clonotype was detected a few times. Its antigen is not known. The receptor comes from a human donor in good health. Some libraries in this study had Jurkat cell RNA spiked in. What was sequenced was naive CD8+ T cells from blood, with Jurkat cell RNA spiked in. This sample's subset: FACS-sorted CD8+CD4-CCR7+CD45RA+ naive T cells.

CDR3 nucleotide sequence: TGCAGCGTCGCCCGAACGGGGACGAACGCCTACGAGCAGTACTTC. It codes for CSVARTGTNAYEQYF. The chain recombines TRBV29-1 with TRBJ2-7; D is perhaps TRBD1 or TRBD2 (5 bases each). Trimming cost V 6 bases and J 2 bases, with 20 bases left between them. Per germline, CDR1 SQVTM and CDR2 ANQGSEA. This CDR3 is built from 15 residues.